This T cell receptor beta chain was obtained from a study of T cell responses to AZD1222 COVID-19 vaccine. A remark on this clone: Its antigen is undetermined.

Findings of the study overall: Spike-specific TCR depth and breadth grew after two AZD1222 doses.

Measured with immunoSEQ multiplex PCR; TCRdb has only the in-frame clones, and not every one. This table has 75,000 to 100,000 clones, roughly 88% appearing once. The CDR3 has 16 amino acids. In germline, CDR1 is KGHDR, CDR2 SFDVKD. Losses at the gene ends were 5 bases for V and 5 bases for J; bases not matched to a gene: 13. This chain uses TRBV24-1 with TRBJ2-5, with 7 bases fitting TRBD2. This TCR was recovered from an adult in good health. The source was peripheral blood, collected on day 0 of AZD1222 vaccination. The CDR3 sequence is CATSVAVAGVGETQYF. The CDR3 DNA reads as TGTGCCACCAGTGTGGCGGTGGCGGGAGTGGGGGAGACCCAGTACTTC.